The T cell receptor (beta chain) described here comes from a study of control samples from healthy donors and cancer patients (dated by TCRdb to 2020 to 2021). Libraries came from the immunoSEQ multiplex PCR assay. TCRdb holds this immuneACCESS table with in-frame rearrangements only. Some clones are missing; in checked studies, unresolved V genes explain under half, and the rest has no known cause. A total of roughly 86,000 clones appear in this sample, approximately 93% of them only once. Over 1.3% of the sample is in the top ten clones. The junction shows trimming of 1 base on V and 0 bases on J, plus 5 bases between the germline ends. From its cysteine to its phenylalanine, the CDR3 spans 14 amino acids. The kept DNA is CDR3 alone, 42 bases in frame from the first base. Sequences SGHNT (CDR1) and YENEEA (CDR2) are obtained from the germline V gene. As to this clone: Its binding antigen is unknown. One base away there is no much larger clone; base qualities are not given.

The sample taken for sequencing was blood. The chain is assembled from TRBV11-3 and TRBJ2-3, with no confident D gene call. The receptor was derived from a woman in her 30s in good health. CDR3 sequence: CASSLGKSTDTQYF. The DNA sequence is given as TGTGCCAGCAGCTTAGGGAAGAGCACAGATACGCAGTATTTT.